A single sample is the source of the 4 T cell receptor beta chains below, sequenced in a study of T cells after posttransplantation cyclophosphamide. Some clones are missing from TCRdb's copy, which holds only in-frame ones; the method was immunoSEQ multiplex PCR. The sample is made up of about 38,000 clones, none counted only once. Sequenced sample: PBMCs. These receptor sequences come from a man aged 45-60 years in good health, CMV-negative, and a related stem cell transplant donor.

This clone was recorded at least ten times. This chain joins TRBV29-1 and TRBJ2-5; possible D gene TRBD1, 7 bases. The germline V gene has CDR1 SQVTM and CDR2 ANQGSEA. Trimming took 7 bases from V and 1 from J, leaving 13 bases between them. The length of the CDR3 is 13 residues. The CDR3 is CSARGDSQETQYF. The DNA for the CDR3 is TGCAGCGCCCGCGGGGACAGCCAAGAGACCCAGTACTTC.

This clone was observed at least ten times. The gene calls are TRBV5-1 and TRBJ2-6; a weak D match, TRBD1 (6 bases). The CDR3 loop spans 14 amino acids. Trimming took off 4 bases at V and 9 bases at J, with 14 bases between the two ends. Germline V gene data show CDR1 as SGHRS and CDR2 as YFSETQ. CDR3 in DNA: TGCGCCAGCAGCCTGGGATGGGGGCGCAACGTCCTGACTTTC. As protein: CASSLGWGRNVLTF. Using reference TRBV5-1 and TRBJ2-6 for the parts outside the CDR3, the full variable domain is KAGVTQTPRYLIKTRGQQVTLSCSPISGHRSVSWYQQTPGQGLQFLFEYFSETQRNKGNFPGRFSGRQFSNSRSEMNVSTLELGDSALYLCASSLGWGRNVLTFGAGSRLTVL.

Many counts were recorded for this clone. This rearrangement joins TRBV18 to TRBJ2-3; 12 nucleotides agree with TRBD1. This CDR3 is built from 19 residues. After removal of 4 bases from V and 1 base from J, the junction contained 12 bases not matched to a gene. The germline V gene has CDR1 KGHSH and CDR2 LQKENI. CDR3 residues: CASSLTSGQGAARTDTQYF. The CDR3, as DNA: TGTGCCAGCTCACTAACCTCGGGACAGGGGGCCGCTCGCACAGATACGCAGTATTTT.

This clone was detected ten times or more. The chain carries TRBV6-6 and TRBJ1-4, with unresolved D. Trimming shortened V by 6 bases and J by 0 bases, and 11 bases separated the two germline ends. The length of the CDR3 is 15 residues. The germline V gene has CDR1 MNHNY and CDR2 SVGAGI (reference sequence). In nucleotides, the CDR3 is TGTGCCAGCAGCGCCTACGGTGCAACTAATGAAAAACTGTTTTTT. It translates to CASSAYGATNEKLFF.